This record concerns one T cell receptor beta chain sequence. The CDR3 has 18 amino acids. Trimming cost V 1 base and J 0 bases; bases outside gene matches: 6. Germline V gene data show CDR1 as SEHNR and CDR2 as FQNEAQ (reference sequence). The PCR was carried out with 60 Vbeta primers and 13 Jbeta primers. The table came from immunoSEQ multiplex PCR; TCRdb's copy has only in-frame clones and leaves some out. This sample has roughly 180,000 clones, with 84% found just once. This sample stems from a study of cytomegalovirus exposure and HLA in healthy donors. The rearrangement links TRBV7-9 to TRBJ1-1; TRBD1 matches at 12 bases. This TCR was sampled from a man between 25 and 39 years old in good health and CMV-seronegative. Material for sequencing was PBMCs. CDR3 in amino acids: CASSLGAGTGGVNTEAFF. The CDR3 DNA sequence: TGTGCCAGCAGCTTAGGCGCCGGGACAGGGGGCGTGAACACTGAAGCTTTCTTT.